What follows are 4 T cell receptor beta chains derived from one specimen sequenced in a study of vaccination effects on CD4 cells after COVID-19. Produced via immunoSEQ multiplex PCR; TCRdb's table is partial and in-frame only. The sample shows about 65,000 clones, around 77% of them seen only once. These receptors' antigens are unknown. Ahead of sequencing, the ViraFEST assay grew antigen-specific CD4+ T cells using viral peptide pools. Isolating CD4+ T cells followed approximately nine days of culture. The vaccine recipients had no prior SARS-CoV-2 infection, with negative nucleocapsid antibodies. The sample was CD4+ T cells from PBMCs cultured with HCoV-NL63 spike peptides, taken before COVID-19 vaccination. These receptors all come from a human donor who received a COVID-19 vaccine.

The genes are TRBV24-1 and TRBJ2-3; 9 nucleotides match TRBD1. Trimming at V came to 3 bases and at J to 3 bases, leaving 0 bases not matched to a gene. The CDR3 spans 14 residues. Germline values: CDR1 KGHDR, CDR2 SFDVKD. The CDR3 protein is CATSDGTGTDTQYF. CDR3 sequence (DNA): TGTGCCACCAGTGATGGGACAGGGACAGATACGCAGTATTTT.

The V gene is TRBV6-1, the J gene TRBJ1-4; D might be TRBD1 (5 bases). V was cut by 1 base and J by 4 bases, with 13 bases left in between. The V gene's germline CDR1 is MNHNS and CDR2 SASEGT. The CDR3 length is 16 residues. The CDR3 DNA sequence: TGTGCCAGCAGTGAAGTAGGACAAAGGAGTAATGAAAAACTGTTTTTT. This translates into CASSEVGQRSNEKLFF.

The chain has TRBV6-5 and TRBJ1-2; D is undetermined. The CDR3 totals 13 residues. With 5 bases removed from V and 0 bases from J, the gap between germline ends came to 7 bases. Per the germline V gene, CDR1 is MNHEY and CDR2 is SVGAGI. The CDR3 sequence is CASSRITNYGYTF. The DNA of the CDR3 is TGTGCCAGCAGTCGCATAACTAACTATGGCTACACCTTC.

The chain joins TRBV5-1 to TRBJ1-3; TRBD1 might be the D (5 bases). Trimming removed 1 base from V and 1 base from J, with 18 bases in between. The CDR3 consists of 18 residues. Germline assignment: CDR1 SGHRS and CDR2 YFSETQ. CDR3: CASSLWRRGESSGNTIYF. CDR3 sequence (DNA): TGCGCCAGCAGCTTGTGGAGGCGAGGGGAAAGTTCTGGAAACACCATATATTTT.